Given below is one TCR beta chain in context. This record belongs to a study of blood T cell repertoires in COVID-19. In the study overall: The study drew acute and convalescent COVID-19 samples from the United States, Italy and Spain. T cells, B-cell-depleted T cells, or PBMCs provided the cDNA or gDNA that served as material.

The V segment lost 3 bases and the J segment 6 bases; nucleotides outside the gene matches: 12. The CDR3 extends over 17 amino acids. CDR1 and CDR2 (germline): MRHNA, SNTAGT. Generated by immunoSEQ multiplex PCR, the TCRdb table keeps only in-frame clones and is missing some. This table holds roughly 120,000 clones, approximately 80% found once. The J gene is TRBJ2-2, the V gene TRBV6-4; 8 bases map to TRBD1. Sample: peripheral blood. The sequence was collected from a man between 65 and 85 years old with acute or convalescent COVID-19. DNA of the CDR3: TGTGCCAGCAGTGAGGCAGGGGGCCCACCCGAATCCGGGGAGCTGTTTTTT. Amino acid sequence: CASSEAGGPPESGELFF.